This TCR beta chain was captured by sequencing in a study of T cells in narcolepsy. Germline V gene data show CDR1 as GTSNPN and CDR2 as SVGIG (reference sequence). This CDR3 is built from 15 residues. The trim removed 1 base at V and 6 bases at J, leaving 8 bases unmatched. The table came from immunoSEQ multiplex PCR; TCRdb's copy has only in-frame clones and leaves some out. The table records 20,000 to 25,000 clones, 65% to 90% of them present only once. Points on this clone: The antigen is unknown.

Whole-study findings and limits: HCRT-specific and TRIB2-specific autoreactive clonotypes appeared among same-patient CSF and blood CD4+ clonotypes.

Source material: memory (CD45RA-) CD4+ T cells from blood. This TCR derives from a human donor in good health. V gene TRBV30 combines with J gene TRBJ2-7; the match to TRBD2 covers 11 bases. The CDR3 spells CAWSGDSGRASEQYF. The CDR3 region has the DNA TGTGCCTGGAGTGGCGATAGCGGGAGGGCCTCCGAGCAGTACTTC.